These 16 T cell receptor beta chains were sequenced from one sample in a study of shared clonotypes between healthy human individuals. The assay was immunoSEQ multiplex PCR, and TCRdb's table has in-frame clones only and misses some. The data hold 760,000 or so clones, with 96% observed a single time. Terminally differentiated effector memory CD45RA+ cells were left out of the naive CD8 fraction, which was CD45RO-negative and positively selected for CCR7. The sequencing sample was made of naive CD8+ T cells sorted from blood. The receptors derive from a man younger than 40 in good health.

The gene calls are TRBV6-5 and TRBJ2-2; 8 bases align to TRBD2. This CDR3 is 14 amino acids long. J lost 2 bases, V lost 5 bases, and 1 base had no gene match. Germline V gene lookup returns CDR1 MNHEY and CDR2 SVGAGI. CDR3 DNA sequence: TGTGCCAGCAGTACTAGCGGCAACACCGGGGAGCTGTTTTTT. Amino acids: CASSTSGNTGELFF.

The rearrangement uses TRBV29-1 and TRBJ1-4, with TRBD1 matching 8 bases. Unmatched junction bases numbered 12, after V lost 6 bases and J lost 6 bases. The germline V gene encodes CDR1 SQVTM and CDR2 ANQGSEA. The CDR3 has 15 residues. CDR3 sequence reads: CSVERTGTGDEKLFF. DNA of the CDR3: TGCAGCGTCGAGAGAACCGGGACAGGTGATGAAAAACTGTTTTTT.

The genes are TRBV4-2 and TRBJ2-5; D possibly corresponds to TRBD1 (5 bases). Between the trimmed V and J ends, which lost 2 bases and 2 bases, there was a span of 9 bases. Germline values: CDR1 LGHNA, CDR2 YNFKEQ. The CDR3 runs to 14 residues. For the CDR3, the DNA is TGTGCCAGCAGCCAAACGACAGAACAAGAGACCCAGTACTTC. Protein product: CASSQTTEQETQYF.

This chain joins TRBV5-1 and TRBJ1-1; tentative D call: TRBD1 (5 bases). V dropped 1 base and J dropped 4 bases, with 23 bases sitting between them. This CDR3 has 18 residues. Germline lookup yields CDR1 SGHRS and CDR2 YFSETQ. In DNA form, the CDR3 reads TGCGCCAGCAGCTTGTATTTAGGAGGGAGAGGGGCTTTCACTGAAGCTTTCTTT. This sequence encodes CASSLYLGGRGAFTEAFF.

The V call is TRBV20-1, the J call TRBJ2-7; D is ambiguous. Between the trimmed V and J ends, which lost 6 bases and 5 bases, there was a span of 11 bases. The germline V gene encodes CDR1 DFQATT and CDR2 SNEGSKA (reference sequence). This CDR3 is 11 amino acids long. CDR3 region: CSAPSLDEQYF. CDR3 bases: TGCAGTGCCCCATCGTTAGACGAGCAGTACTTC.

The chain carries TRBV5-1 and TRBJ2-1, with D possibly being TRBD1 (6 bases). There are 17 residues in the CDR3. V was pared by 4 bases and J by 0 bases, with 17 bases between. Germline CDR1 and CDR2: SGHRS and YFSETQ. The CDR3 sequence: CASSETTGLTSYNEQFF. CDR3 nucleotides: TGCGCCAGCAGCGAGACCACAGGGCTTACCTCCTACAATGAGCAGTTCTTC.

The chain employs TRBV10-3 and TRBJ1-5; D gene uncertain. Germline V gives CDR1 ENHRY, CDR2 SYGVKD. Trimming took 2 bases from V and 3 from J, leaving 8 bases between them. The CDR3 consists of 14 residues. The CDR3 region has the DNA TGTGCCATCAGTGAGAACAGAAACAATCAGCCCCAGCATTTT. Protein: CAISENRNNQPQHF.

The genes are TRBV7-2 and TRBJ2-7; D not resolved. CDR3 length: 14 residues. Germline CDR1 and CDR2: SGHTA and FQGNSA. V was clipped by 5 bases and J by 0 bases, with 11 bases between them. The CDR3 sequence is CASSRAINSYEQYF. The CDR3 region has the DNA TGTGCCAGCAGCCGAGCAATAAACTCCTACGAGCAGTACTTC.

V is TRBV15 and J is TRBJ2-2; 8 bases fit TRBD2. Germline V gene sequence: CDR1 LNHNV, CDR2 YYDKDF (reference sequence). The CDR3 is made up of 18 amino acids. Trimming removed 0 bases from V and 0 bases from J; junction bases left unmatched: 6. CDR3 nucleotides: TGTGCCACCAGCAGAGATCGGATGGGACTAGCGAACACCGGGGAGCTGTTTTTT. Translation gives CATSRDRMGLANTGELFF.

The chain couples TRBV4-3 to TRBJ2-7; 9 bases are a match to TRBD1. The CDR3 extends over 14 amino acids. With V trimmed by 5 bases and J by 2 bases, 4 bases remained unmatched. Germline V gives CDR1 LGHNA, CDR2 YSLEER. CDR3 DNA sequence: TGCGCCAGCAGCACCACAGGGGGCCCCTACGAGCAGTACTTC. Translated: CASSTTGGPYEQYF.

CDR3 loop: CASSPNPGTNPPNEQFF. The CDR3 coding sequence is TGTGCCAGCAGTCCAAACCCGGGGACTAACCCCCCAAATGAGCAGTTCTTC. The chain couples TRBV27 to TRBJ2-1; 7 positions agree with TRBD2. Per the germline V gene, CDR1 is MNHEY and CDR2 is SMNVEV (reference sequence). The CDR3 is 17 residues long. J gave up 7 bases and V 5 bases, and 17 bases lay outside the gene matches.

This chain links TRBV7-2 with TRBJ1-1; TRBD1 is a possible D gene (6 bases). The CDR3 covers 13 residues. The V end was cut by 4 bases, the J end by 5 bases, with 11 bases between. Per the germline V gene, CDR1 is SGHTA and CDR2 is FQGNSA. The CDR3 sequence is CASSSQGLTEAFF. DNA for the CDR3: TGTGCCAGCAGCTCACAGGGATTGACTGAAGCTTTCTTT.

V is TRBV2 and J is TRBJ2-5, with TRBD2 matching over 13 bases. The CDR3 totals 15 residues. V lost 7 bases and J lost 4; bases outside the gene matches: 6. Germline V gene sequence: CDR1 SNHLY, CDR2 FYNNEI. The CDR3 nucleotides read TGTGCCAGCATTACTAGCGGGAGGGCCGGAGAGACCCAGTACTTC. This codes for CASITSGRAGETQYF.

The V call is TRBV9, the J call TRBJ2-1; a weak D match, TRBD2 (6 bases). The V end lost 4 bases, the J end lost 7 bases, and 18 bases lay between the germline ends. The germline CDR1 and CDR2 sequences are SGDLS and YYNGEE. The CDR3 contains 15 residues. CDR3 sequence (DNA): TGTGCCAGCAGCCTTAGCGGACGGGGTAATAATGAGCAGTTCTTC. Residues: CASSLSGRGNNEQFF.

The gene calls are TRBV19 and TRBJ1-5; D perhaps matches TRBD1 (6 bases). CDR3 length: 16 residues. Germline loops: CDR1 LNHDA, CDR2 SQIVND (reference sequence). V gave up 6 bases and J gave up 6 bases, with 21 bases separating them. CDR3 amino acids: CASRAYHRARGQPQHF. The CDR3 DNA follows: TGTGCCAGTAGGGCGTACCACAGGGCCCGTGGTCAGCCCCAGCATTTT.

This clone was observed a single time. The CDR3 DNA follows: TGTGCCAGCAGTAAAGGACAGGGGAACGCAGATACGCAGTATTTT. Translation: CASSKGQGNADTQYF. V usage is TRBV28 and J usage is TRBJ2-3; 9 nucleotides align to TRBD1. CDR3 length: 15 residues. Per germline, CDR1 MDHEN and CDR2 SYDVKM. The V gene end was trimmed by 5 bases and the J gene end by 4 bases; junction bases not matched to a gene: 7. The full variable domain, rest sourced from reference TRBV28 and TRBJ2-3, is DVKVTQSSRYLVKRTGEKVFLECVQDMDHENMFWYRQDPGLGLRLIYFSYDVKMKEKGDIPEGYSVSREKKERFSLILESASTNQTSMYLCASSKGQGNADTQYFGPGTRLTVL.